This TCR beta chain was documented in a study of blood T cell repertoires in COVID-19. Overall study context: Collection of acute and convalescent COVID-19 samples took place in the United States, Italy and Spain. From T cells, B-cell-depleted T cells, or PBMCs came the material, which was cDNA or gDNA.

Per germline, CDR1 SGHVS and CDR2 FQNEAQ. This CDR3 region has 17 residues. The V and J ends lost 5 bases and 5 bases, in that order; junction bases with no gene match: 9. Participants were aged about 18 to 90 years, lived in over 20 US areas, and enrolled virtually. Cohort 3 donors were reported recovered after two negative PCRs, clearance, or symptom resolution. Measured with immunoSEQ multiplex PCR; TCRdb has only the in-frame clones, and not every one. This sample yields some 510,000 clones, of which roughly 90% are seen a single time; around 1.9% belongs to the top ten. The rearrangement joins TRBV7-8 to TRBJ2-5; 15 nucleotides agree with TRBD2. Sequencing input: PBMCs or T cells enriched from blood (not recorded which). This TCR was recovered from a woman aged 40-49 years who had recovered from COVID-19. CDR3 region: CASSPGTSGRTGETQYF. CDR3 DNA sequence: TGTGCCAGCAGCCCAGGGACTAGCGGGAGGACTGGGGAGACCCAGTACTTC.